Sequencing of this TCR beta chain was carried out in a study of follicular helper T cells after annual influenza vaccination. Repertoires were generated with immunoSEQ multiplex PCR, while TCRdb's copy carries only in-frame clones and drops some. This table has some 11,000 clones, approximately 77% appearing once. Germline V gene lookup returns CDR1 SGHTA and CDR2 FQGNSA. V lost 5 bases and J 5 bases, leaving 13 bases between the germline ends. This CDR3 spans 15 amino acids. This clone was counted only a few times. Time point: 2014-2015 season, pre-vaccination. The specimen comprised CXCR5- memory CD4+ T cells sorted from blood, sampled on the day of influenza vaccination. The V and J genes are TRBV7-2 and TRBJ1-6; TRBD1 might be the D (6 bases). The TCR originated in an adult who received the influenza vaccine. The CDR3 coding sequence is TGTGCCAGCAGCGCCCGGGACATCAATAATTCACCCCTCCACTTT. Translation gives CASSARDINNSPLHF.